This T cell receptor beta chain appears in the sequencing data of a study of cytomegalovirus exposure and HLA in healthy donors. PCR used 60 Vbeta primers and 13 Jbeta primers. Measured with immunoSEQ multiplex PCR; TCRdb has only the in-frame clones, and not every one. The sample has about 160,000 clones, more than 80% seen once; the top ten hold about 1.9%. The clonotype originates from a woman aged 18-35 years in good health and CMV-seronegative. The sequenced sample was PBMCs.

The CDR3 sequence is CASSLRGAGLSGANVLTF. As DNA, the CDR3 is TGTGCCAGCTCACTGCGCGGGGCAGGGCTATCTGGGGCCAACGTCCTGACTTTC. The chain carries TRBV18 and TRBJ2-6, with TRBD2 as a possible D gene (6 bases). This CDR3 has 18 residues. Germline values: CDR1 KGHSH, CDR2 LQKENI. Trimming stripped 4 bases from V and 1 base from J, with 17 bases between.